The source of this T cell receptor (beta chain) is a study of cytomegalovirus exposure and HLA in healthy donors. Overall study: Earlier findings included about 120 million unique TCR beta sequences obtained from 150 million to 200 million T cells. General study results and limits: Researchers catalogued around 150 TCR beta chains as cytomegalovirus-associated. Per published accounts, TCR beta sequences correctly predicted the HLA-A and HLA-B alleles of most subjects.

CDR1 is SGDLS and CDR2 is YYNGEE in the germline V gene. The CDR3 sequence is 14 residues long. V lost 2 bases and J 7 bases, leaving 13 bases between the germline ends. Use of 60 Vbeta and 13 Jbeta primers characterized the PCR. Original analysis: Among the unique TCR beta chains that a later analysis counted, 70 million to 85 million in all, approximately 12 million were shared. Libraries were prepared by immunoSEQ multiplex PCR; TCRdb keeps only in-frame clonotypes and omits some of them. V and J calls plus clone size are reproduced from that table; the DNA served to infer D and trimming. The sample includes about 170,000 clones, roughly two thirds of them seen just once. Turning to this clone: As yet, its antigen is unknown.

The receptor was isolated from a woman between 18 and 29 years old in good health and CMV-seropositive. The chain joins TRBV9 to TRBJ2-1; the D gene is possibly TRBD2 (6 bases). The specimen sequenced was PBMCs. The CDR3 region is CASSVGGVQNEQFF. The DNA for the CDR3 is TGTGCCAGCAGCGTCGGGGGAGTACAGAATGAGCAGTTCTTC.